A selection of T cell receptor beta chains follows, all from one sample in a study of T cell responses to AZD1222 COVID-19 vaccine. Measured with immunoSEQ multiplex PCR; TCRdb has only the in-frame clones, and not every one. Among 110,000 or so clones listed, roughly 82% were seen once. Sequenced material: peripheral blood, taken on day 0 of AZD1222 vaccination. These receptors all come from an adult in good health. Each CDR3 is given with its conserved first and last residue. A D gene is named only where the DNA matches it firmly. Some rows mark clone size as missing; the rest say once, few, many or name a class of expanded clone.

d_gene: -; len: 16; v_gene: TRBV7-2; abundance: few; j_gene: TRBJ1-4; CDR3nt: TGTGCCAGCAGCCCCGGCTCTTGGGCAACTAATGAAAAACTGTTTTTT; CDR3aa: CASSPGSWATNEKLFF
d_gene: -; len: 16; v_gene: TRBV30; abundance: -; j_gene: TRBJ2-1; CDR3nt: TGTGCCTGGAGTGATGATGAGGGCCTTCCCTACAATGAGCAGTTCTTC; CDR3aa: CAWSDDEGLPYNEQFF
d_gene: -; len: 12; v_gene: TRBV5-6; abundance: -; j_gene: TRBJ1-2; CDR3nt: TGTGCCAGCTCATCACCCGGCCCTGGGTACACCTTC; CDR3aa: CASSSPGPGYTF
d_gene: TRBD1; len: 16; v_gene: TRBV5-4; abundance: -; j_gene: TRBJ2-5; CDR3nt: TGTGCCAGCAGCGTGGCCCAGACAGGGCAGCGGGAGACCCAGTACTTC; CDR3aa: CASSVAQTGQRETQYF
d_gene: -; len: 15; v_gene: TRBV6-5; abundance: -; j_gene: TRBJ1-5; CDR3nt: TGTGCCAGCAGTTACTCACAGGGTACTGGGCAGCCCCAGCATTTT; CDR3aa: CASSYSQGTGQPQHF
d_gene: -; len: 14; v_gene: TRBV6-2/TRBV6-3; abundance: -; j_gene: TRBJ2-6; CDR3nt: TGTGCCAGCAGTAGGACCTCTGGGGCCAACGTCCTGACTTTC; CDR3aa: CASSRTSGANVLTF
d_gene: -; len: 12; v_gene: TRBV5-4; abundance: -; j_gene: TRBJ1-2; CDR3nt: TGTGCCAGCAGCGGCACTAACTATGGCTACACCTTC; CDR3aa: CASSGTNYGYTF
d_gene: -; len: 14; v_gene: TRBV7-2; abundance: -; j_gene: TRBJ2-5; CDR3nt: TGTGCCAGCGGTTTCCCAGGGCGCCGGGAGACCCAGTACTTC; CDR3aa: CASGFPGRRETQYF
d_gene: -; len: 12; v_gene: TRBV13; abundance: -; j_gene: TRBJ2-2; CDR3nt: TGTGCCAGCAGCTTATACACCGGGGAGCTGTTTTTT; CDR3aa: CASSLYTGELFF
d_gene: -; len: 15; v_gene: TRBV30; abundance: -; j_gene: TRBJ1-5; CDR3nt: TGTGCCTGGAGTGGGACAGCCATCAGCAATCAGCCCCAGCATTTT; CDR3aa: CAWSGTAISNQPQHF
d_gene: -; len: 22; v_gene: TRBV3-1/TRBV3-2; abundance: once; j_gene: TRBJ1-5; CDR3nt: TGTGCCAGCAGCCAAGATTGGCGGGGGCGAACATCACAGGTAAATAGCAATCAGCCCCAGCATTTT; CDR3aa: CASSQDWRGRTSQVNSNQPQHF
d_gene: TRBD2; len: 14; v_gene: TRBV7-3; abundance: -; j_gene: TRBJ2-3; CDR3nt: TGTGCCAGCAGCCCGCTAGCGGGCACAGATACGCAGTATTTT; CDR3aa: CASSPLAGTDTQYF
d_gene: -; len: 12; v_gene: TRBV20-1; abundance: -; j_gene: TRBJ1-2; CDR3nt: TGCAGTGCTAGTGGTTCCGGAGGTGGCTACACCTTC; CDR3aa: CSASGSGGGYTF
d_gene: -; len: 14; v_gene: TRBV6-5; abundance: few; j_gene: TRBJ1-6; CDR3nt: TGTGCCAGCAGTTACGGGAACTTAGATTCACCCCTCCACTTT; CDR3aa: CASSYGNLDSPLHF
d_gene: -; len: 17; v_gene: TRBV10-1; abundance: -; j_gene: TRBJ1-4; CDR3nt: TGCGCCAGCAGTGATCCAACCCTGGGGGTGGTTGGCGAAAAACTGTTTTTT; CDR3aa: CASSDPTLGVVGEKLFF
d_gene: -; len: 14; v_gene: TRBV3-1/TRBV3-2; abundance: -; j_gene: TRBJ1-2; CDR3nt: TGTGCCAGCAGCCCCTTGGGGGGGGACTATGGCTACACCTTC; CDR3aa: CASSPLGGDYGYTF
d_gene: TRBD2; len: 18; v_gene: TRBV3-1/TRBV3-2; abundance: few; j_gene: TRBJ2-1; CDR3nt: TGTGCCAGCAGCCGCGCGACTAGCAGTAGGTCGACCTACAATGAGCAGTTCTTC; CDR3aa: CASSRATSSRSTYNEQFF
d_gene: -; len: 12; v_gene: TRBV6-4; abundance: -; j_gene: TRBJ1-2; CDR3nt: TGTGCCAGCAGTGACGAGGGGTATGGCTACACCTTC; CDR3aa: CASSDEGYGYTF
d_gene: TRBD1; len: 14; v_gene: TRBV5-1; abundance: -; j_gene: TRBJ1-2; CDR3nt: TGCGCCAGCAGCGGGACAGGCACTAGCTATGGCTACACCTTC; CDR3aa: CASSGTGTSYGYTF
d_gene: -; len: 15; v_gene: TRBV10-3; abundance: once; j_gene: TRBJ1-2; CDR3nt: TGTGCCATCAGGTCGACGATGACAGAAAACTATGGCTACACCTTC; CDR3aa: CAIRSTMTENYGYTF
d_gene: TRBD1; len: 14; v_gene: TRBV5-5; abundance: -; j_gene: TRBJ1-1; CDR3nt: TGTGCCAGCAGCTTGTGGGACAGGGGAACTGAAGCTTTCTTT; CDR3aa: CASSLWDRGTEAFF
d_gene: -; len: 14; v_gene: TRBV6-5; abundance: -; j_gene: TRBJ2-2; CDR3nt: TGTGCCTCCGGGGAACACCCGAACACCGGGGAGCTGTTTTTT; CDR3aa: CASGEHPNTGELFF
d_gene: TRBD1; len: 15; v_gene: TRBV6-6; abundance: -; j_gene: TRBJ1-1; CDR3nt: TGTGCCAGTACGAAATACATAACAGGGGGCACTGAAGCTTTCTTT; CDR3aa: CASTKYITGGTEAFF
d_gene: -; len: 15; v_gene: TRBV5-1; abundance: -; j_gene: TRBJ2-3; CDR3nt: TGCGCCAGCAGCTTGCGCGGGGTCAGCACAGATACGCAGTATTTT; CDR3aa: CASSLRGVSTDTQYF
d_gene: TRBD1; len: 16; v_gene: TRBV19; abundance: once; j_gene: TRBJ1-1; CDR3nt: TGTGCCAGTAGTAGGTTTCAGGGGGTCATGAACACTGAAGCTTTCTTT; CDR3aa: CASSRFQGVMNTEAFF
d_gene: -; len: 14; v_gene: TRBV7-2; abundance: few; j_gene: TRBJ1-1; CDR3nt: TGTGCCAGCAGTCTCCGGAGGGGGAACACTGAAGCTTTCTTT; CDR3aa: CASSLRRGNTEAFF
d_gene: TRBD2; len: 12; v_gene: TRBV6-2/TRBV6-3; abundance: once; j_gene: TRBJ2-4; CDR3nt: TGTGCCAGCAGCGTAGCGGGTGACATTCAGTACTTC; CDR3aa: CASSVAGDIQYF
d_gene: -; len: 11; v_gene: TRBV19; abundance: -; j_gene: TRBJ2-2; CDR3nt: TGTGCCAGTAGTAGCACCGGGGAGCTGTTTTTT; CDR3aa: CASSSTGELFF
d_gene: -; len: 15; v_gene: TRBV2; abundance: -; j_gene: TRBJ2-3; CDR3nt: TGTGCCAGCAGTGAATCCCGGGGGCCCACAGATACGCAGTATTTT; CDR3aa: CASSESRGPTDTQYF
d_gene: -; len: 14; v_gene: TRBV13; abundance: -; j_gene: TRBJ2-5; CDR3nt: TGTGCCAGCAGCTATACGGACGGCCAAGAGACCCAGTACTTC; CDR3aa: CASSYTDGQETQYF
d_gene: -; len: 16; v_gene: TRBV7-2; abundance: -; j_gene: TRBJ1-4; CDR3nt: TGTGCCAGCAGCTTACAAGGTTCGACTTTTGGTGAAAAACTGTTTTTT; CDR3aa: CASSLQGSTFGEKLFF
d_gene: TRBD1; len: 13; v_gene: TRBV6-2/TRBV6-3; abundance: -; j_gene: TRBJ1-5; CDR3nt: TGTGCCAGCAGTGGACAGGGTGTCGTTGCCCAGCATTTT; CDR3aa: CASSGQGVVAQHF
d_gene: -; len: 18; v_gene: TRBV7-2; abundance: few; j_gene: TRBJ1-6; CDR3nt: TGTGCCAGCACCCTAAGATGGCAGACTCCAGGTCAGGGTTCACCCCTCCACTTT; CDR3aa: CASTLRWQTPGQGSPLHF
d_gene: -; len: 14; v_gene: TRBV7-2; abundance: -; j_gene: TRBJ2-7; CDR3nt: TGTGCCAGCAGCCGCGATCGGGGTTTCTACGAGCAGTACTTC; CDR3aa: CASSRDRGFYEQYF
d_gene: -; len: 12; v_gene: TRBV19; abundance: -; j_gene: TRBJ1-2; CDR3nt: TGTGCCAGTAGAGAAAGAGTGTATGGCTACACCTTC; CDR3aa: CASRERVYGYTF
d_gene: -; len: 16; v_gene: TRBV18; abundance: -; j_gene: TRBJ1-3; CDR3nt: TGTGCCAGCTCACCATTGCAGGACAACTCTGGAAACACCATATATTTT; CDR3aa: CASSPLQDNSGNTIYF
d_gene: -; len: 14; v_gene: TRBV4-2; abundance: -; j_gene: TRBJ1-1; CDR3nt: TGTGCCAGCAGCCACCTAGACAGAAACACTGAAGCTTTCTTT; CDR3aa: CASSHLDRNTEAFF
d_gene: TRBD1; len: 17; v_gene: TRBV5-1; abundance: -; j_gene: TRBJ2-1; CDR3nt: TGCGCCAGCAGCTTGCCGATTGGAGACAGGGGGTTAGGTGAGCAGTTCTTC; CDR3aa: CASSLPIGDRGLGEQFF
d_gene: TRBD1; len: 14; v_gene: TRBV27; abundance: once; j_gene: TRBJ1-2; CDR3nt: TGTGCCAGCAGTTTCTCCGACAGGGCCTATGGCTACACCTTC; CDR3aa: CASSFSDRAYGYTF
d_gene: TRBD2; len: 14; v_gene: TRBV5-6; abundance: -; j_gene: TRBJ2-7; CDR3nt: TGTGCCAGCAGCCCGGGACTAGCGAGCTACGAGCAGTACTTC; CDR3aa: CASSPGLASYEQYF
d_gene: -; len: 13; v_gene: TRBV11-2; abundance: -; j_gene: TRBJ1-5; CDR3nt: TGTGCCAGCAGCCCGGACGGGGATCAGCCCCAGCATTTT; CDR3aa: CASSPDGDQPQHF
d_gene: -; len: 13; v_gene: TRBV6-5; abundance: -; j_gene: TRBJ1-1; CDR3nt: TGTGCCAGCAGTTACGATTGGAACACTGAAGCTTTCTTT; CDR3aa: CASSYDWNTEAFF
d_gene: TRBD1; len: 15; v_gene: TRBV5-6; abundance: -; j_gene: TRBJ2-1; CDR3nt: TGTGCCAGCAGCTCATCGGGACAGCTCTACAATGAGCAGTTCTTC; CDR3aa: CASSSSGQLYNEQFF
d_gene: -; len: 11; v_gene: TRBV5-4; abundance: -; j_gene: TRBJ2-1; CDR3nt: TGTGCCAGCAGCCAATACAATGAGCAGTTCTTC; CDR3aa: CASSQYNEQFF
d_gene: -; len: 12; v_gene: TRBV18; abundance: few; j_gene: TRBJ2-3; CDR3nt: TGTGCCAGCTCACCACAAACAGATACGCAGTATTTT; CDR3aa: CASSPQTDTQYF
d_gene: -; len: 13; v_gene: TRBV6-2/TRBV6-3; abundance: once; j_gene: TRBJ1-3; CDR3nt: TGTGCCAGCAGTTACCGACTCGGAAACACCATATATTTT; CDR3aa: CASSYRLGNTIYF
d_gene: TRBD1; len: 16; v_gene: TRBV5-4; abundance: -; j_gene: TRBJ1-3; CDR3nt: TGTGCCAGCAGCGGGGAAACGGGACAGGGAATAAACACCATATATTTT; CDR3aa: CASSGETGQGINTIYF
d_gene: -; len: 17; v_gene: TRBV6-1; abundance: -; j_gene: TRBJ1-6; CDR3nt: TGTGCCAGCAGTGACCCGGGACTCAGCTCCTATAATTCACCCCTCCACTTT; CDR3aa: CASSDPGLSSYNSPLHF
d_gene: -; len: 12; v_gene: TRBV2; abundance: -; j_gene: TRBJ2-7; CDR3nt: TGTGCCAGCAGTTCCTTTTCCTACGAGCAGTACTTC; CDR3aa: CASSSFSYEQYF
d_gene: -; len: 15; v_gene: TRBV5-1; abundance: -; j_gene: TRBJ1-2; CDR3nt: TGCGCCAGCAGCTTTAACGGGGGAGTTAACTATGGCTACACCTTC; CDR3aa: CASSFNGGVNYGYTF
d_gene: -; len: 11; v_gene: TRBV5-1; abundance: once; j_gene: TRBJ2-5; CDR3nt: TGCGCCAGCAGCCTGGACGAGACCCAGTACTTC; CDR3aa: CASSLDETQYF
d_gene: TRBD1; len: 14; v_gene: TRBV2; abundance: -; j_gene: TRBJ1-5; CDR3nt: TGTGCCAGCAGTGAACAGGGGGTGGGTCAGCCCCAGCATTTT; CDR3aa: CASSEQGVGQPQHF